A single sample gave rise to the 19 T cell receptor beta chains below, sequenced in a study of technical replicates of blood from several donors. TCRdb keeps only in-frame clones here, not all; method: immunoSEQ multiplex PCR. Altogether about 16,000 clones are present, about 83% being singletons, with the ten largest covering 9% to 15%. Source material: PBMCs. The receptors shown here come from a human donor in good health.

This chain joins TRBV29-1 and TRBJ2-5, with 7 bases that match TRBD2. Germline trimming cut 3 bases from V and 1 base from J; bases unmatched to any gene: 14. CDR1 and CDR2 (germline): SQVTM, ANQGSEA. CDR3 size: 17 residues. CDR3 bases: TGCAGCGTTGATTTTCACATAGGGAGGGTCGTCCAAGAGACCCAGTACTTC. This translates into CSVDFHIGRVVQETQYF.

The chain carries TRBV10-3 and TRBJ1-1, with 8 bases matching TRBD1. CDR1 is ENHRY, CDR2 SYGVKD, per germline. The CDR3 totals 15 residues. Trimming cost V 2 bases and J 6 bases; bases outside gene matches: 8. CDR3 sequence reads: CAISEIPTGVPEAFF. For the CDR3, the DNA is TGTGCCATCAGTGAGATCCCGACAGGGGTGCCTGAAGCTTTCTTT.

This CDR3 is CASSFGGAGYEQYF. The CDR3 bases are TGTGCCAGCAGCTTTGGGGGCGCAGGGTACGAGCAGTACTTC. This chain uses TRBV7-9 with TRBJ2-7; possibly TRBD1 for D (6 bases). Trimming cost V 3 bases and J 4 bases, with 13 bases left between them. The germline gives CDR1 SEHNR, CDR2 FQNEAQ (reference sequence). This CDR3 region has 14 residues. Full variable domain (rest looked up from reference TRBV7-9 and TRBJ2-7): DTGVSQNPRHKITKRGQNVTFRCDPISEHNRLYWYRQTLGQGPEFLTYFQNEAQLEKSRLLSDRFSAERPKGSFSTLEIQRTEQGDSAMYLCASSFGGAGYEQYFGPGTRLTVT.

The chain joins TRBV6-1 to TRBJ2-3, with TRBD2 identical over 11 bases. The CDR3 totals 16 residues. CDR1 is MNHNS, CDR2 SASEGT, per germline. The trim removed 4 bases at V and 4 bases at J, leaving 7 bases unmatched. CDR3: CASSATFSGRADTQYF. The CDR3 DNA reads as TGTGCCAGCAGTGCCACCTTTAGCGGGAGGGCAGATACGCAGTATTTT.

The chain uses TRBV28 and TRBJ2-7, with 9 bases fitting TRBD1. The CDR3 extends over 15 amino acids. Trimming at V came to 7 bases and at J to 2 bases, leaving 9 bases not matched to a gene. Germline V lookup: CDR1 MDHEN, CDR2 SYDVKM. CDR3 sequence reads: CASTPGGTGTYEQYF. DNA for the CDR3: TGTGCCAGCACCCCCGGGGGGACAGGGACCTACGAGCAGTACTTC.

The chain uses TRBV29-1 and TRBJ1-4; D unresolved. V dropped 6 bases and J dropped 7 bases, with 12 bases sitting between them. This CDR3 is built from 12 residues. Germline V lookup: CDR1 SQVTM, CDR2 ANQGSEA. The CDR3 nucleotides are TGCAGCGTCCTAAGCTTTGGTGAAAAACTGTTTTTT. This translates into CSVLSFGEKLFF.

The chain links TRBV19 to TRBJ2-3, with D perhaps TRBD2 (6 bases). V was clipped by 1 base and J by 0 bases, with 14 bases between them. The germline gives CDR1 LNHDA, CDR2 SQIVND (reference sequence). The CDR3 totals 17 residues. CDR3 region: CASSIAPSVTSTDTQYF. The CDR3 DNA is TGTGCCAGTAGTATAGCGCCTAGCGTAACTAGCACAGATACGCAGTATTTT. The whole variable domain, remainder taken from reference TRBV19 and TRBJ2-3, is DGGITQSPKYLFRKEGQNVTLSCEQNLNHDAMYWYRQDPGQGLRLIYYSQIVNDFQKGDIAEGYSVSREKKESFPLTVTSAQKNPTAFYLCASSIAPSVTSTDTQYFGPGTRLTVL.

The chain carries TRBV19 and TRBJ1-4; weak D call: TRBD1 (6 bases). CDR1 is LNHDA and CDR2 is SQIVND in the germline V gene (reference sequence). V lost 3 bases to trimming and J lost 4 bases, with 12 bases between them. The CDR3 loop spans 15 amino acids. This CDR3 reads CASSIGSGDNEKLFF. The CDR3 coding sequence is TGTGCCAGTAGTATCGGGTCAGGGGATAATGAAAAACTGTTTTTT.

The rearrangement joins TRBV7-9 to TRBJ1-4; D is undetermined. Germline loops: CDR1 SEHNR, CDR2 FQNEAQ (reference sequence). The CDR3 has 12 residues. V shed 1 base and J shed 7 bases, with 4 bases lying between them. CDR3 sequence (DNA): TGTGCCAGCAGCTTAGGCGGTGAAAAACTGTTTTTT. Its protein is CASSLGGEKLFF.

J is TRBJ2-5 and V is TRBV14, with 7 bases lining up with TRBD2. This CDR3 spans 15 amino acids. CDR1 is SGHDN, CDR2 FVKESK, per germline. V was clipped by 1 base and J by 3 bases; unmatched bases: 5. This CDR3 is CASSQVWGGEETQYF. As DNA, the CDR3 is TGTGCCAGCAGCCAAGTGTGGGGGGGGGAAGAGACCCAGTACTTC.

This clone was recorded a few times. This chain links TRBV5-1 with TRBJ2-7; TRBD1 agrees at 7 bases. Trimming at V came to 3 bases and at J to 5 bases, leaving 2 bases not matched to a gene. This CDR3 contains 12 residues. Germline V lookup: CDR1 SGHRS, CDR2 YFSETQ. The CDR3 loop reads CASSSQGNEQYF. In DNA, the CDR3 is TGCGCCAGCAGCTCACAGGGGAACGAGCAGTACTTC.

The CDR3 DNA is TGTGCCAGCAGTGATAACCCAGGGGGCCCAGATACGCAGTATTTT. Translated, it gives CASSDNPGGPDTQYF. This chain uses TRBV6-1 with TRBJ2-3; 8 positions match TRBD1. Germline V gives CDR1 MNHNS, CDR2 SASEGT. This CDR3 spans 15 amino acids. The ends lost 3 bases at V and 4 bases at J; junction bases unmatched: 6.

This clone was found once. V is TRBV6-5 and J is TRBJ1-1; 11 positions agree with TRBD1. This CDR3 spans 16 amino acids. The germline V gene encodes CDR1 MNHEY and CDR2 SVGAGI. V lost 0 bases and J lost 6; bases outside the gene matches: 6. CDR3 bases: TGTGCCAGCAGTTACTCTCCCGGGACAGGGGGGCCTGAAGCTTTCTTT. Translation: CASSYSPGTGGPEAFF.

On this clone itself: At one boundary the junction diverges from the germline segment, which might be a read error. The chain links TRBV19 to TRBJ2-7; 8 nucleotides match TRBD2. The germline V gene encodes CDR1 LNHDA and CDR2 SQIVND (reference sequence). The CDR3 runs 14 residues. The CDR3 reads CASSPSVLAAIESF. The DNA of the CDR3 is TGTGCCAGTAGTCCCAGTGTACTAGCGGCTATAGAAAGCTTC.

The chain links TRBV7-9 to TRBJ1-3, with 10 bases lining up with TRBD1. Germline V gives CDR1 SEHNR, CDR2 FQNEAQ (reference sequence). V was pared by 0 bases and J by 2 bases, with 1 base of the junction left unmatched. CDR3 length equals 16 residues. The DNA for the CDR3 is TGTGCCAGCAGCTTAGCGGGGACAGGGGCTGGAAACACCATATATTTT. This gives the protein CASSLAGTGAGNTIYF.

This rearrangement joins TRBV5-4 to TRBJ2-1; 11 bases are a match to TRBD1. The junction had 7 bases not matched to a gene; V was cut back by 3 bases and J by 8 bases. Germline CDR1 reads SGHNT; CDR2 reads YYREEE (reference sequence). There are 15 residues in the CDR3. CDR3 loop: CASSYGTGGIDEQFF. In nucleotides, the CDR3 is TGTGCCAGCAGCTACGGGACAGGGGGAATAGATGAGCAGTTCTTC.

V is TRBV10-3 and J is TRBJ2-5, with D tentatively TRBD1 (5 bases). With 6 bases removed from V and 4 bases from J, the gap between germline ends came to 9 bases. The CDR3 totals 12 residues. In germline, CDR1 is ENHRY, CDR2 SYGVKD. The CDR3 is CAISLTGETQYF. The CDR3 nucleotides read TGTGCCATCAGCCTTACAGGAGAGACCCAGTACTTC.

The V gene is TRBV27, the J gene TRBJ2-3; TRBD2 agrees at 14 bases. The CDR3 is 19 residues long. The junction had 19 bases not matched to a gene; V was cut back by 10 bases and J by 4 bases. Germline loops: CDR1 MNHEY, CDR2 SMNVEV (reference sequence). CDR3 sequence: CATKPGWTSGRNWADTQYF. The CDR3 region has the DNA TGTGCCACCAAACCGGGGTGGACTAGCGGGAGGAACTGGGCAGATACGCAGTATTTT.

The chain is built from TRBV7-9 and TRBJ2-1; 11 positions match TRBD2. V gave up 5 bases and J gave up 8 bases; unmatched junction bases: 8. The CDR3 consists of 15 residues. Germline V gene sequence: CDR1 SEHNR, CDR2 FQNEAQ (reference sequence). CDR3 loop: CASSITSGSHYEQFF. DNA for the CDR3: TGTGCCAGCAGCATCACTAGCGGGAGTCATTATGAGCAGTTCTTC.